This T cell receptor beta chain was sequenced in a study of cytomegalovirus exposure and HLA in healthy donors. To note about this clone: Its antigen is undetermined.

This CDR3 comprises 15 residues. Looked up from germline, CDR1 is MNHEY and CDR2 is SVGAGI. V was pared by 6 bases and J by 4 bases, with 12 bases of the junction left unmatched. Measured with immunoSEQ multiplex PCR; TCRdb has only the in-frame clones, and not every one. The sample records 200,000 to 300,000 clones, about 90% being singletons. Separate from the approximately 700-subject first cohort was the roughly 120-subject validation cohort, to which the donors belonged. Whole-study findings and limits: Accounts indicate the classifier identified cytomegalovirus status with strong specificity and sensitivity.

This TCR derives from a woman under 40 in good health and CMV-seronegative. The sequenced sample was PBMCs. The V call is TRBV6-5, the J call TRBJ2-7; 7 nucleotides match TRBD2. The CDR3 coding sequence is TGTGCCAGCAGAGAAACCGGGACTACCCAGTACGAGCAGTACTTC. Residues: CASRETGTTQYEQYF.